The TCR beta chain under discussion was sequenced for a study of T-cell reconstitution after alpha-beta-depleted transplantation in children. A TCRbeta library incorporating unique molecular identifiers was prepared. A single record per CDR3 protein comes from TCRdb applying MiXCR to the PCR reads. The sample lists more than 250,000 distinct CDR3 sequences, 9.9% occurring once. The CDR3 spans 14 residues. CDR1 is LNHDA, CDR2 SQIVND, per germline (reference sequence). V shed 5 bases and J 9 bases; nucleotides not matched to a gene: 6. This clonotype was seen a few times. V is TRBV19 and J is TRBJ2-1; 11 nucleotides agree with TRBD2. This receptor was obtained from a human donor who donated a stem cell graft to a child with SCID. Source: PBMCs from the stem cell graft donor, taken from the stem cell graft. The CDR3 loop reads CASSLTSGGREQFF. CDR3 nucleotide sequence: TGTGCCAGTAGTCTAACTAGCGGGGGTCGTGAGCAGTTCTTC.